These 29 T cell receptor beta chains originate from one sample sequenced in a study of blood T cells in healthy people across ages. Together with a sample-barcoded 5' primer, a J-beta primer mix was included in a second PCR lasting roughly 6 to 12 cycles. Each CDR3 protein is one row after TCRdb ran MiXCR on the 5' RACE reads. The table shows hundreds of thousands of distinct CDR3 sequences, with 25% to 35% occurring only once. Sequenced sample: blood. These receptors were collected from a woman older than 75 in good health.

This clonotype was found many times. CDR3: CASSSGQGVLQETQYF. The CDR3 DNA follows: TGTGCCAGCAGCTCCGGACAGGGGGTATTACAAGAGACCCAGTACTTC. The chain carries TRBV7-9 and TRBJ2-5; 10 bases map to TRBD1. Unmatched junction bases numbered 7, after V lost 4 bases and J lost 2 bases. The CDR3 consists of 16 residues. Germline CDR1 and CDR2: SEHNR and FQNEAQ (reference sequence).

V gene TRBV29-1 combines with J gene TRBJ1-4; weak D call: TRBD1 (6 bases). The germline CDR1 and CDR2 sequences are SQVTM and ANQGSEA. The CDR3 has 13 residues. The germline V and J ends were trimmed by 3 bases and 7 bases, with 12 bases remaining between them. The CDR3, as DNA: TGCAGCGTTGATTTGGACAGTAGTGAAAAACTGTTTTTT. It encodes CSVDLDSSEKLFF.

This chain uses TRBV27 with TRBJ2-2; perhaps TRBD2 as D (5 bases). Trimming removed 8 bases at V and 7 bases at J, with 14 bases between. Germline loops: CDR1 MNHEY, CDR2 SMNVEV (reference sequence). CDR3 length: 13 amino acids. CDR3 in amino acids: CASRPSGGGELFF. In DNA form, the CDR3 reads TGTGCCAGCCGACCAAGCGGTGGCGGGGAGCTGTTTTTT.

With regard to this clonotype: One end of the junction does not line up with germline, which may come from a read error. V gene TRBV20-1 combines with J gene TRBJ2-2; the D gene is possibly TRBD2 (6 bases). CDR1 and CDR2 from the germline V gene are DFQATT and SNEGSKA (reference sequence). This CDR3 is 14 amino acids long. In nucleotides, the CDR3 is TGCAGTGCTATACGGCAGAGGGGCACCGGGGGGCTGTTTTTT. Translating it yields CSAIRQRGTGGLFF.

This clonotype was detected ten times or more. The chain combines TRBV6-5 with TRBJ1-2, with 10 bases lining up with TRBD1. With V trimmed by 8 bases and J by 0 bases, 3 bases remained unmatched. The CDR3 extends over 14 amino acids. Germline V gene data show CDR1 as MNHEY and CDR2 as SVGAGI. CDR3: CASRDRGANYGYTF. The DNA of the CDR3 is TGTGCCAGCCGGGACAGGGGAGCTAACTATGGCTACACCTTC.

In its sample, this clonotype was seen many times. This chain connects TRBV7-2 to TRBJ2-3, with TRBD2 matching over 7 bases. V was clipped by 1 base and J by 0 bases; unmatched bases: 4. Germline CDR1 reads SGHTA; CDR2 reads FQGNSA. The length of the CDR3 is 16 residues. CDR3 sequence: CASSLDSGRSTDTQYF. The CDR3 DNA reads TGTGCCAGCAGCTTAGATAGCGGGCGTAGCACAGATACGCAGTATTTT.

Points on this clonotype: A read error may explain this, as a much larger clone is one base away. The chain is built from TRBV11-2 and TRBJ2-1, with 9 bases matching TRBD1. From germline, CDR1 is SGHAT and CDR2 FQNNGV. The CDR3 covers 12 residues. V dropped 7 bases and J dropped 10; count of bases not matched to a gene: 5. This chain's CDR3 is CASIGTGGEQFF. The DNA for the CDR3 is TGTGCCAGCATAGGAACAGGGGGCGAGCAGTTCTTC.

This clonotype was seen many times. The chain carries TRBV9 and TRBJ2-7, with 8 bases matching TRBD2. The CDR3 contains 16 residues. The junction had 9 bases not matched to a gene; V was cut back by 4 bases and J by 0 bases. CDR1 is SGDLS, CDR2 YYNGEE, per germline. CDR3: CASSPGGVPSSYEQYF. CDR3 DNA sequence: TGTGCCAGCAGCCCGGGGGGGGTCCCGAGCTCCTACGAGCAGTACTTC.

A few counts support this clonotype. V usage is TRBV25-1 and J usage is TRBJ2-1; TRBD2 might be the D (6 bases). The CDR3 consists of 13 residues. V lost 8 bases and J 4 bases, leaving 12 bases between the germline ends. The germline CDR1 and CDR2 sequences are MGHDK and SYGVNS. CDR3 loop: CASRDSQYNEQFF. The CDR3 DNA sequence: TGTGCCAGCCGGGACTCCCAGTACAATGAGCAGTTCTTC.

This clonotype occurred many times. The rearrangement links TRBV7-9 to TRBJ2-7; D call uncertain. This CDR3 spans 15 amino acids. Trimming removed 5 bases from V and 0 bases from J, with 14 bases in between. Per the germline V gene, CDR1 is SEHNR and CDR2 is FQNEAQ (reference sequence). As DNA, the CDR3 is TGTGCCAGCAGCAAAGGTGGCACAACCTCCTACGAGCAGTACTTC. This encodes CASSKGGTTSYEQYF.

As regards this clonotype: This may stem from a read error, because a much larger clone lies one nucleotide away. The chain recombines TRBV7-9 with TRBJ2-1; D is possibly TRBD1 (5 bases). Germline-derived CDR1 and CDR2 are SEHNR and FQNEAQ (reference sequence). V lost 4 bases and J 4 bases, leaving 14 bases between the germline ends. This CDR3 is built from 15 residues. In DNA form, the CDR3 reads TGTGCCAGCAGCTCCAGGAATAGACAGTACAATGAGCAGTTCTTC. Residues: CASSSRNRQYNEQFF.

The chain combines TRBV29-1 with TRBJ2-1; no definite D call. The CDR3 is 14 residues long. Germline-derived CDR1 and CDR2 are SQVTM and ANQGSEA. Trimming removed 1 base at V and 0 bases at J, with 7 bases between. CDR3 DNA sequence: TGCAGCGTTGAAGGGAGAAGCTCCTACAATGAGCAGTTCTTC. Translating gives CSVEGRSSYNEQFF.

This clonotype was picked up many times. The genes are TRBV7-2 and TRBJ2-3, with 7 bases identical to TRBD2. Germline V gene data show CDR1 as SGHTA and CDR2 as FQGNSA. This CDR3 comprises 16 residues. Trimming took 2 bases from V and 2 from J; bases not matched to a gene: 7. Here the CDR3 reads CASSLYERGFTDTQYF. In DNA, the CDR3 is TGTGCCAGCAGCTTATACGAGCGGGGATTCACAGATACGCAGTATTTT.

Ten or more counts support this clonotype. This sequence joins TRBV12-3 or TRBV12-4 and TRBJ1-2, with D uncertain. Trimming took 2 bases from V and 8 from J, leaving 9 bases between them. This CDR3 is built from 12 residues. Written as DNA, the CDR3 is TGTGCCAGCAGTTTAAAAGAGACGGGCTACACCTTC. Its translation: CASSLKETGYTF.

This clonotype was seen many times. V and J are TRBV29-1 and TRBJ2-3, with no clear D. The CDR3 covers 16 residues. V dropped 4 bases and J dropped 4 bases, with 21 bases sitting between them. CDR1 and CDR2 from the germline V gene are SQVTM and ANQGSEA. The CDR3 spells CSVAVGGRRYSDTQYF. CDR3 nucleotides: TGCAGCGTTGCCGTTGGTGGACGGAGATACTCAGATACGCAGTATTTT.

This clonotype was seen more than once but under ten times. This rearrangement joins TRBV5-6 to TRBJ2-1; 8 bases agree with TRBD2. Germline CDR1 is SGHDT and CDR2 is YYEEEE. The CDR3 contains 16 residues. V lost 0 bases and J lost 7; bases outside the gene matches: 9. This CDR3 is CASSLDRGGAGNEQFF. For the CDR3, the DNA is TGTGCCAGCAGCTTGGATCGGGGGGGGGCCGGGAATGAGCAGTTCTTC.

The chain joins TRBV20-1 to TRBJ2-2; D gene ambiguous. Between the trimmed V and J ends, which lost 3 bases and 1 base, there was a span of 6 bases. The CDR3 loop spans 13 amino acids. Germline CDR1 is DFQATT and CDR2 is SNEGSKA (reference sequence). CDR3 coding DNA: TGCAGTGCTAGCACCGAGAACACCGGGGAGCTGTTTTTT. Translating gives CSASTENTGELFF.

The genes are TRBV3-1 and TRBJ1-4; D is uncertain. V lost 2 bases and J lost 0, with 7 bases in between. The CDR3 length is 15 residues. Germline CDR1 LGHDT, CDR2 YNNKEL (reference sequence). For the CDR3, the DNA is TGTGCCAGCAGCCAAACGCTCTCAACTAATGAAAAACTGTTTTTT. Its protein is CASSQTLSTNEKLFF.

This clonotype was counted ten times or more. The chain uses TRBV7-2 and TRBJ2-4; 7 nucleotides align to TRBD1. This CDR3 contains 18 residues. Germline V lookup: CDR1 SGHTA, CDR2 FQGNSA. J gave up 1 base and V 1 base, and 10 bases lay outside the gene matches. The CDR3 sequence: CASSLGGGALRAKNIQYF. CDR3 bases: TGTGCCAGCAGCTTAGGAGGGGGCGCCCTACGTGCCAAAAACATTCAGTACTTC.

In regard to this clonotype: A much larger clone differs by one base, so this may be a read error. The chain joins TRBV9 to TRBJ2-1; D gene ambiguous. The germline V gene has CDR1 SGDLS and CDR2 YYNGEE. The CDR3 has 16 amino acids. Trimming left V 3 bases short and J 2 bases short, with 15 bases between. The CDR3 bases are TGTGCCAGCAGCGCATGGACCCCCGGAGCCTACAATGAGCAGTTCTTC. This translates into CASSAWTPGAYNEQFF.

This clonotype was seen repeatedly, ten times or more. The chain recombines TRBV29-1 with TRBJ1-2; D ambiguous. This CDR3 has 12 amino acids. Trimming took off 4 bases at V and 5 bases at J, with 11 bases between the two ends. Germline V CDR1 and CDR2: SQVTM, ANQGSEA. The CDR3 nucleotides read TGCAGCGTTGGTAGGGCAGAGTATGGCTACACCTTC. As protein: CSVGRAEYGYTF.

This clonotype has at least ten counts. V is TRBV9 and J is TRBJ2-7; D is possibly TRBD1 or TRBD2 (7 bases each). The CDR3 is made up of 14 amino acids. The V end was cut by 4 bases, the J end by 2 bases, with 13 bases between. Germline CDR1 reads SGDLS; CDR2 reads YYNGEE. DNA for the CDR3: TGTGCCAGCAGCCAGGGGGGGGAACCCTACGAGCAGTACTTC. Amino acid sequence: CASSQGGEPYEQYF.

This clonotype occurred many times. The CDR3 nucleotides are TGTGCCACCAGTGATTTGAGTGCCACAGATACGCAGTATTTT. Its protein product is CATSDLSATDTQYF. The chain recombines TRBV24-1 with TRBJ2-3; D gene ambiguous. CDR1 is KGHDR and CDR2 is SFDVKD in the germline V gene. Between the trimmed V and J ends, which lost 0 bases and 2 bases, there was a span of 5 bases. The CDR3 runs 14 residues.

This chain uses TRBV7-2 with TRBJ1-2; D gene unclear. CDR3 length: 14 residues. V was trimmed by 5 bases and J by 2 bases, leaving 12 bases between them. Germline-derived CDR1 and CDR2 are SGHTA and FQGNSA. CDR3 amino acids: CASSRSLGNYGYTF. The CDR3 DNA sequence: TGTGCCAGCAGCCGTAGTTTGGGGAACTATGGCTACACCTTC.

This clonotype came up many times. CDR3 sequence (DNA): TGCGCCAGCAGCCGGACAGGGGAGGGAGATACGCAGTATTTT. It specifies CASSRTGEGDTQYF. The rearrangement joins TRBV4-3 to TRBJ2-3, with 9 bases fitting TRBD1. The V and J ends lost 4 bases and 5 bases, in that order; junction bases with no gene match: 4. Germline assignment: CDR1 LGHNA and CDR2 YSLEER. The length of the CDR3 is 14 residues.

CDR3 bases: TGCGCCAGCAGCCTCCCGTCGGGGGTCGGGCAAGAGACCCAGTACTTC. The encoded protein is CASSLPSGVGQETQYF. The chain recombines TRBV5-1 with TRBJ2-5, with a possible D match to TRBD2 (6 bases). The CDR3 covers 16 residues. Germline V gene data show CDR1 as SGHRS and CDR2 as YFSETQ. V lost 4 bases to trimming and J lost 2 bases, with 18 bases between them.

The table lists this clonotype with many counts. The rearrangement links TRBV12-3 or TRBV12-4 to TRBJ1-2; a possible D gene is TRBD1 (5 bases). The CDR3 contains 15 residues. V shed 1 base and J shed 7 bases, with 16 bases lying between them. CDR3 bases: TGTGCCAGCAGTTTAGGGGGGGGTACTTCTATTGGCTACACCTTC. It translates to CASSLGGGTSIGYTF.

Regarding this clonotype: This may be a read error: a much more frequent sequence differs by one nucleotide. The gene calls are TRBV12-3 or TRBV12-4 and TRBJ2-3; tentatively, D is TRBD1 or TRBD2 (5 bases each). The CDR3 length is 13 residues. The V end was cut by 6 bases, the J end by 10 bases, with 17 bases between. CDR3 residues: CASRRPGTDAQYF. The CDR3 DNA follows: TGTGCCAGCAGAAGACCAGGGACGGATGCGCAGTATTTT.

Many counts were recorded for this clonotype. This chain links TRBV7-2 with TRBJ1-4; the D gene is possibly TRBD1 (5 bases). This CDR3 has 16 amino acids. Between the trimmed V and J ends, which lost 4 bases and 0 bases, there was a span of 12 bases. CDR1 is SGHTA and CDR2 is FQGNSA in the germline V gene. This chain's CDR3 is CASSYAGGATNEKLFF. DNA for the CDR3: TGTGCCAGCAGCTACGCGGGAGGGGCAACTAATGAAAAACTGTTTTTT.